These 21 T cell receptor beta chains originate from one sample sequenced in a study of T cells in Graves' hyperthyroidism and ophthalmopathy. TCR beta CDR3 regions were amplified from RNA transcripts. Using the HTBI primer set, a first-round RT-PCR was run on the TCR CDR3. MiXCR, run by TCRdb on the multiplex PCR reads, gives a single entry per CDR3 protein. The repertoire consists of some 510,000 distinct CDR3 sequences, with around 46% occurring once and the leading ten covering about 8.2%. Sequencing used peripheral blood or thyroid tissue (not recorded which). The origin of the receptors is a woman younger than 35 with Graves' hyperthyroidism.

This clonotype was counted at least ten times. The J gene is TRBJ1-4, the V gene TRBV7-9; possible D gene TRBD1, 5 bases. V was trimmed by 4 bases and J by 8 bases, leaving 17 bases between them. There are 15 residues in the CDR3. Germline V gives CDR1 SEHNR, CDR2 FQNEAQ (reference sequence). The CDR3 bases are TGTGCCAGCAGCTCCGGGACGCCGAGGGACGAAAAACTGTTTTTT. Translation gives CASSSGTPRDEKLFF.

On this clonotype itself: The junction departs from the called germline gene at one end, perhaps through a read error. This rearrangement joins TRBV7-2 to TRBJ1-5; D not certain. Germline V gene sequence: CDR1 SGHTA, CDR2 FQGNSA. The CDR3 sequence is 13 residues long. This CDR3 reads CAGSFFHGQPQHF. The CDR3 coding sequence is TGTGCCGGCAGCTTTTTCCACGGTCAGCCCCAGCATTTT.

This clonotype came up many times. This chain uses TRBV10-3 with TRBJ1-6; D gene unclear. The germline CDR1 and CDR2 sequences are ENHRY and SYGVKD. The V and J ends lost 0 bases and 7 bases respectively, with 16 bases between them. This CDR3 is 17 amino acids long. The CDR3 is CAISESIHHGVNSPLHF. The CDR3 DNA is TGTGCCATCAGTGAGTCGATCCATCACGGTGTCAATTCACCCCTCCACTTT.

This clonotype appeared a few times. This chain connects TRBV7-9 to TRBJ2-5; the D is unclear. This CDR3 region has 12 residues. CDR1 and CDR2 from the germline V gene are SEHNR and FQNEAQ (reference sequence). Deletions cut 5 bases from V and 4 bases from J, with 8 bases between. CDR3 DNA: TGTGCCAGCAGCCGCAAGACAGAGACCCAGTACTTC. Residues: CASSRKTETQYF.

This clonotype was observed many times. The gene calls are TRBV19 and TRBJ1-5; D perhaps matches TRBD1 (6 bases). The CDR3 extends over 13 amino acids. Germline values: CDR1 LNHDA, CDR2 SQIVND (reference sequence). V was shortened by 10 bases and J by 4 bases, with 14 bases between the two germline ends. CDR3 in DNA: TGTGCCACAGCGCGAGGGACAAATCAGCCCCAGCATTTT. Amino acid sequence: CATARGTNQPQHF.

This clonotype was seen a few times. The chain has TRBV15 and TRBJ1-1; tentative D call: TRBD1 (5 bases). Germline CDR1 and CDR2: LNHNV and YYDKDF (reference sequence). The germline V and J ends were trimmed by 3 bases and 3 bases, with 14 bases remaining between them. This CDR3 is 15 amino acids long. The chain's CDR3 is CATSSPGGGDTEAFF. CDR3 bases: TGTGCCACCAGCAGTCCGGGGGGGGGTGACACTGAAGCTTTCTTT.

This clonotype was detected a few times. This sequence joins TRBV20-1 and TRBJ2-7; tentatively, D is TRBD1 (6 bases). There are 13 residues in the CDR3. From germline, CDR1 is DFQATT and CDR2 SNEGSKA (reference sequence). Trimming removed 6 bases from V and 4 bases from J, with 16 bases in between. CDR3 coding DNA: TGCAGTGCCGAGGGGGATCTCCAATACGAGCAGTACTTC. Its protein is CSAEGDLQYEQYF.

As to this clonotype: The junction departs from germline at one end; a sequencing error may be responsible. The chain employs TRBV7-9 and TRBJ2-3; 10 positions agree with TRBD2. CDR3 length equals 16 residues. Germline CDR1 SEHNR, CDR2 FQNEAQ (reference sequence). For the CDR3, the DNA is TGTGCCAGCAGTTTAGCCGGGACTAGCGTCGGAGATACGCAGTATTTT. It codes for CASSLAGTSVGDTQYF.

The chain uses TRBV2 and TRBJ2-3, with D tentatively TRBD2 (6 bases). The CDR3 has 13 residues. Germline CDR1 reads SNHLY; CDR2 reads FYNNEI. Deletions cut 6 bases from V and 5 bases from J, with 12 bases between. DNA of the CDR3: TGTGCCAGCAGGCGGGACTTAGAAGATACGCAGTATTTT. Its translation is CASRRDLEDTQYF.

To note about this clonotype: A read error may explain this, as a much larger clone is one base away. V gene TRBV19 combines with J gene TRBJ1-6, with 7 bases aligning to TRBD1. This CDR3 contains 14 residues. Trimming removed 7 bases from V and 9 bases from J; junction bases left unmatched: 9. From germline, CDR1 is LNHDA and CDR2 SQIVND (reference sequence). CDR3 nucleotides: TGTGCCAGTACTAGACAGGGCGACTCTTCACCCCTCCACTTT. Its translation: CASTRQGDSSPLHF.

This chain joins TRBV10-3 and TRBJ1-6; TRBD1 aligns across 9 bases. The CDR3 is 12 residues long. V dropped 11 bases and J dropped 6; count of bases not matched to a gene: 2. Germline CDR1 reads ENHRY; CDR2 reads SYGVKD. Here the CDR3 DNA reads TGTGCCGAGACAGGGGGTAATTCACCCCTCCACTTT. This codes for CAETGGNSPLHF.

This chain joins TRBV25-1 and TRBJ1-1; D is possibly TRBD1 (5 bases). CDR1 and CDR2 (germline): MGHDK, SYGVNS. The CDR3 length is 16 residues. Trimming pared 6 bases from V and 0 bases from J, leaving 17 bases between. The CDR3: CASRDLQKGVNTEAFF. In DNA form, the CDR3 reads TGTGCCAGCAGGGACCTCCAGAAAGGGGTGAACACTGAAGCTTTCTTT. Full variable domain (rest looked up from reference TRBV25-1 and TRBJ1-1): EADIYQTPRYLVIGTGKKITLECSQTMGHDKMYWYQQDPGMELHLIHYSYGVNSTEKGDLSSESTVSRIRTEHFPLTLESARPSHTSQYLCASRDLQKGVNTEAFFGQGTRLTVV.

The sample holds many counts of this clonotype. The rearrangement links TRBV29-1 to TRBJ2-7; D is ambiguous. The V gene's germline CDR1 is SQVTM and CDR2 ANQGSEA. The length of the CDR3 is 13 residues. Deletions cut 6 bases from V and 0 bases from J, with 12 bases between. The CDR3 reads CSVTPKSSYEQYF. The CDR3 nucleotides read TGCAGCGTGACACCGAAAAGCTCCTACGAGCAGTACTTC.

This clonotype has at least ten counts. The V call is TRBV7-4, the J call TRBJ2-7; TRBD2 agrees at 7 bases. The ends lost 3 bases at V and 0 bases at J; junction bases unmatched: 5. The CDR3 is made up of 15 amino acids. Germline V gives CDR1 SGHVT, CDR2 SQSDAQ. The CDR3 here is CASSFTSEHSYEQYF. The CDR3 DNA follows: TGTGCCAGCAGCTTTACTAGCGAGCACTCCTACGAGCAGTACTTC.

CDR3 sequence reads: CASSLVGGTEQYF. CDR3 coding DNA: TGTGCCAGCAGCTTAGTTGGCGGGACGGAGCAGTACTTC. The J gene is TRBJ2-7, the V gene TRBV7-8; D perhaps matches TRBD2 (6 bases). V was clipped by 1 base and J by 7 bases, with 11 bases between them. Per germline, CDR1 SGHVS and CDR2 FQNEAQ. The CDR3 contains 13 residues.

The chain couples TRBV5-1 to TRBJ1-5; D is possibly TRBD1 (5 bases). Trimming pared 0 bases from V and 6 bases from J, leaving 10 bases between. This CDR3 spans 14 amino acids. Germline CDR1 and CDR2: SGHRS and YFSETQ. CDR3 coding DNA: TGCGCCAGCAGCTTGGTCGCAGGGCTTCAGCCCCAGCATTTT. Protein: CASSLVAGLQPQHF.

This clonotype was picked up many times. CDR3 nucleotide sequence: TGCAGCGCCCGGACAGGAGGAGGCCCAGAGACCCAGTACTTC. Protein sequence: CSARTGGGPETQYF. The chain is built from TRBV29-1 and TRBJ2-5; 7 bases line up with TRBD1. Germline CDR1 and CDR2: SQVTM and ANQGSEA. The CDR3 totals 14 residues. J was trimmed by 4 bases and V by 7 bases; bases with no gene match: 12.

The chain links TRBV29-1 to TRBJ2-5; D call uncertain. Trimming stripped 6 bases from V and 5 bases from J, with 16 bases between. This CDR3 region has 13 residues. Per the germline V gene, CDR1 is SQVTM and CDR2 is ANQGSEA. The CDR3 DNA reads TGCAGCGTATTAAAGGGTGTATATGAGACCCAGTACTTC. This translates into CSVLKGVYETQYF.

Note on this clonotype: The final CDR3 position lacks the conserved phenylalanine or tryptophan, pointing to a likely read error. It is unclear where the CDR3 begins or ends on the DNA, so no DNA is shown, and the CDR3 is as TCRdb lists it. V gene TRBV15 combines with J gene TRBJ2-3; TRBD2, the table's D call, lacks a check against the DNA. Germline values: CDR1 LNHNV, CDR2 YYDKDF (reference sequence). With termini counted, the CDR3 has 9 amino acids. CDR3 residues: CATSRERPR.

At least ten counts were recorded for this clonotype. This rearrangement joins TRBV10-3 to TRBJ2-7; no clear D. Germline values: CDR1 ENHRY, CDR2 SYGVKD. V lost 3 bases and J lost 6, with 18 bases in between. CDR3 length equals 15 residues. Here the CDR3 reads CAISEISRLLSEQYF. CDR3 nucleotides: TGTGCCATCAGTGAAATTTCTCGGCTCTTGTCCGAGCAGTACTTC.

This clonotype was observed at least ten times. The chain combines TRBV24-1 with TRBJ2-7; a weak D match, TRBD2 (5 bases). The germline V gene encodes CDR1 KGHDR and CDR2 SFDVKD. The CDR3 extends over 15 amino acids. The V gene lost 5 bases and the J gene lost 0 bases, with 13 bases spanning the gap. The CDR3 is CATSALAGSSYEQYF. The CDR3, as DNA: TGTGCCACCAGTGCTCTGGCGGGCAGCTCCTACGAGCAGTACTTC.